Presented here are 23 T cell receptor beta chains from one specimen sequenced in a study of control samples from healthy donors and cancer patients (dated by TCRdb to about 2020). The library was prepared using the immunoSEQ multiplex PCR assay. TCRdb took over this immuneACCESS table, retaining in-frame rearrangements with V and J assigned. Such tables are incomplete; in checked studies, under half of the missing clones stem from an unresolved V gene, and the remainder is unexplained. A total of roughly 76,000 clones appear in this sample, roughly 93% of them only once. 1.3% of the sample is taken by the ten largest. Sequenced sample: PBMCs. These receptors were taken from a woman in her thirties or forties with lung cancer.

The chain couples TRBV24-1 to TRBJ2-1; 10 bases align to TRBD2. V trimming: 5 bases; J trimming: 0 bases; junction bases outside the gene matches: 12. Germline loops: CDR1 KGHDR, CDR2 SFDVKD. The CDR3 spans 19 residues. CDR3 protein: CATSALSGGAFSSYNEQFF. DNA for the CDR3: TGTGCCACCAGTGCCCTAAGCGGGGGGGCCTTCAGCTCCTACAATGAGCAGTTCTTC.

The chain couples TRBV5-5 to TRBJ1-4; the match to TRBD1 covers 8 bases. Per germline, CDR1 SGHKS and CDR2 YYEKEE (reference sequence). This CDR3 is built from 16 residues. V lost 4 bases and J lost 5; bases outside the gene matches: 10. The CDR3 sequence is CASSPRDRGTNEKLFF. The CDR3 DNA reads TGTGCCAGCAGCCCCAGAGACAGGGGCACAAATGAAAAACTGTTTTTT.

The chain has TRBV15 and TRBJ2-3; 11 bases line up with TRBD2. The CDR3 is 18 amino acids. Unmatched junction bases numbered 12, after V lost 1 base and J lost 6 bases. The germline V gene encodes CDR1 LNHNV and CDR2 YYDKDF (reference sequence). CDR3 region: CATSRGAAGLAVGDTQYF. CDR3 DNA: TGTGCCACCAGCAGAGGGGCGGCGGGACTAGCGGTGGGGGATACGCAGTATTTT.

CDR3 DNA: TGTGCCAGTAGTTTCGTGGTAGGACAGGAGCGCTACGAGCAGTACTTC. This codes for CASSFVVGQERYEQYF. This chain uses TRBV19 with TRBJ2-7; 7 bases map to TRBD1. V lost 5 bases to trimming and J lost 3 bases; unmatched junction nucleotides: 13. The CDR3 loop spans 16 amino acids. Germline assignment: CDR1 LNHDA and CDR2 SQIVND (reference sequence).

The rearrangement links TRBV6-2 or TRBV6-3 to TRBJ2-7, with D tentatively TRBD1 (6 bases). The CDR3 runs to 16 residues. Looked up from germline, CDR1 is MNHEY and CDR2 is SVGEGT. V gave up 0 bases and J gave up 4 bases, with 16 bases separating them. CDR3 sequence reads: CASSYSFNRVTYEQYF. The CDR3 DNA sequence: TGTGCCAGCAGTTACTCGTTTAACAGGGTAACGTACGAGCAGTACTTC.

The chain links TRBV7-9 to TRBJ1-6; D gene unclear. Between the trimmed V and J ends, which lost 5 bases and 6 bases, there was a span of 14 bases. In germline, CDR1 is SEHNR, CDR2 FQNEAQ (reference sequence). The CDR3 contains 15 residues. The CDR3 bases are TGTGCCAGCAGCCCTAGCCCGGAGACTAATTCACCCCTCCACTTT. This encodes CASSPSPETNSPLHF.

This clone was seen only once. This chain joins TRBV5-1 and TRBJ1-1; TRBD1 might be the D (6 bases). The CDR3 spans 15 residues. Germline V lookup: CDR1 SGHRS, CDR2 YFSETQ. Trimming removed 4 bases from V and 1 base from J, with 14 bases in between. The chain's CDR3 is CASSPVQGANTEAFF. The CDR3 nucleotides are TGCGCCAGCAGCCCAGTACAGGGCGCGAACACTGAAGCTTTCTTT.

The V call is TRBV7-9, the J call TRBJ2-5, with no clear D. V was cut by 5 bases and J by 5 bases, with 18 bases left in between. Germline values: CDR1 SEHNR, CDR2 FQNEAQ (reference sequence). The CDR3 contains 15 residues. The CDR3 nucleotides read TGTGCCAGCAGCCCCTCACCCCTGACGAGGGAGACCCAGTACTTC. It codes for CASSPSPLTRETQYF.

The genes are TRBV5-6 and TRBJ2-7; tentative D call: TRBD2 (5 bases). The CDR3 runs 14 residues. Germline values: CDR1 SGHDT, CDR2 YYEEEE. Trimming took off 4 bases at V and 0 bases at J, with 11 bases between the two ends. CDR3 in amino acids: CASSPTIPSYEQYF. The DNA for the CDR3 is TGTGCCAGCAGCCCGACTATTCCCTCCTACGAGCAGTACTTC.

The genes are TRBV5-1 and TRBJ1-4, with D possibly TRBD1 on 5 matching bases. This CDR3 contains 16 residues. The V gene's germline CDR1 is SGHRS and CDR2 YFSETQ. V lost 3 bases, J lost 2 bases, and 14 bases lay in between. The DNA of the CDR3 is TGCGCCAGCAGCTCTGTAACCGGGACGACTAATGAAAAACTGTTTTTT. It codes for CASSSVTGTTNEKLFF.

J is TRBJ1-6 and V is TRBV10-3, with D hard to call. The V gene's germline CDR1 is ENHRY and CDR2 SYGVKD. The CDR3 is 17 amino acids. The V end lost 3 bases, the J end lost 0 bases, and 12 bases lay between the germline ends. CDR3 nucleotide sequence: TGTGCCATCAGTGAATCGTCCGAGATCTCCTATAATTCACCCCTCCACTTT. Amino acid sequence: CAISESSEISYNSPLHF.

This chain uses TRBV6-5 with TRBJ2-7, with D perhaps TRBD1 (6 bases). Between the trimmed V and J ends, which lost 6 bases and 0 bases, there was a span of 12 bases. The CDR3 is 14 amino acids. Germline lookup yields CDR1 MNHEY and CDR2 SVGAGI. CDR3 nucleotides: TGTGCCAGCAGACTACAGGGATCCTCCTACGAGCAGTACTTC. Encoded protein: CASRLQGSSYEQYF.

The CDR3 coding sequence is TGTGCCTCAAACCCCGGAAGGGGCGCCTATGGCTACACCTTC. Protein: CASNPGRGAYGYTF. The rearrangement links TRBV19 to TRBJ1-2; tentative D call: TRBD1 (5 bases). The germline gives CDR1 LNHDA, CDR2 SQIVND (reference sequence). V lost 11 bases to trimming and J lost 4 bases, with 20 bases between them. CDR3 length equals 14 residues.

The V gene is TRBV5-3, the J gene TRBJ1-2; TRBD1 agrees at 7 bases. TRBV5-3 is reported as an ORF; its role is uncertain. With V trimmed by 9 bases and J by 3 bases, 2 bases remained unmatched. This CDR3 is built from 11 residues. In DNA, the CDR3 is TGTGCCACTGGGACAGACTATGGCTACACCTTC. Residues: CATGTDYGYTF.

This rearrangement joins TRBV5-4 to TRBJ2-1; 7 positions match TRBD2. V lost 0 bases, J lost 3 bases, and 3 bases stayed unmatched. The CDR3 extends over 15 amino acids. The V gene's germline CDR1 is SGHNT and CDR2 YYREEE (reference sequence). In DNA, the CDR3 is TGTGCCAGCAGCTTGGGGGGGGGATTCTACAATGAGCAGTTCTTC. Translating it yields CASSLGGGFYNEQFF.

J is TRBJ1-1 and V is TRBV7-2; D not resolved. This CDR3 is 15 amino acids long. Germline lookup yields CDR1 SGHTA and CDR2 FQGNSA. V lost 5 bases and J lost 2, with 15 bases in between. DNA of the CDR3: TGTGCCAGCAGCCCATTTCTCGGAGGCAACACTGAAGCTTTCTTT. It is translated as CASSPFLGGNTEAFF.

CDR3 nucleotides: TGTGCCAGCAGTCGCCCCCCGGGCTATGGCTACACCTTC. Translating gives CASSRPPGYGYTF. The chain employs TRBV28 and TRBJ1-2; D gene uncertain. Germline V gives CDR1 MDHEN, CDR2 SYDVKM. V lost 5 bases, J lost 4 bases, and 11 bases lay in between. This CDR3 has 13 amino acids.

The rearrangement joins TRBV5-6 to TRBJ1-1, with 7 nucleotides matching TRBD1. The CDR3 is 15 residues long. CDR1 is SGHDT and CDR2 is YYEEEE in the germline V gene. The V segment lost 4 bases and the J segment 2 bases; nucleotides outside the gene matches: 8. This CDR3 reads CASSAKTGKNTEAFF. For the CDR3, the DNA is TGTGCCAGCAGCGCCAAGACAGGGAAAAACACTGAAGCTTTCTTT.

This clone has a single count. This sequence joins TRBV2 and TRBJ1-6, with 9 bases matching TRBD1. The CDR3 sequence is 14 residues long. CDR1 and CDR2 (germline): SNHLY, FYNNEI. The trim removed 5 bases at V and 7 bases at J, leaving 3 bases unmatched. This CDR3 is CASSLGQGNSPLHF. CDR3 nucleotide sequence: TGTGCCAGCAGTCTCGGACAGGGGAATTCACCCCTCCACTTT.

The V and J genes are TRBV9 and TRBJ1-5; possibly TRBD1 for D (6 bases). The length of the CDR3 is 15 residues. Germline assignment: CDR1 SGDLS and CDR2 YYNGEE. V lost 4 bases, J lost 1 base, and 12 bases lay in between. The CDR3 DNA follows: TGTGCCAGCAGCTCCTCGGGGGCAAGCAATCAGCCCCAGCATTTT. This encodes CASSSSGASNQPQHF.

The V gene is TRBV9, the J gene TRBJ1-2, with TRBD1 matching over 7 bases. With V trimmed by 0 bases and J by 4 bases, 6 bases remained unmatched. The germline V gene has CDR1 SGDLS and CDR2 YYNGEE. This CDR3 region has 15 residues. The CDR3 spells CASSVAQGGPYGYTF. The CDR3 coding sequence is TGTGCCAGCAGCGTAGCCCAGGGGGGTCCCTATGGCTACACCTTC.

The CDR3 loop is CATSTIGSTYNEQFF. The DNA for the CDR3 is TGTGCCACCAGCACGATCGGGAGCACCTACAATGAGCAGTTCTTC. The rearrangement joins TRBV15 to TRBJ2-1, with TRBD2 as a possible D gene (6 bases). The germline gives CDR1 LNHNV, CDR2 YYDKDF (reference sequence). The CDR3 loop spans 15 amino acids. Trimming cost V 4 bases and J 2 bases, with 12 bases left between them.

The chain combines TRBV11-3 with TRBJ1-2; 9 bases are a match to TRBD1. This CDR3 has 15 amino acids. J was trimmed by 2 bases and V by 3 bases; bases with no gene match: 4. Per germline, CDR1 SGHNT and CDR2 YENEEA. CDR3 amino acids: CASSLTDRGNYGYTF. CDR3 sequence (DNA): TGTGCCAGCAGCTTGACCGACAGGGGGAACTATGGCTACACCTTC.